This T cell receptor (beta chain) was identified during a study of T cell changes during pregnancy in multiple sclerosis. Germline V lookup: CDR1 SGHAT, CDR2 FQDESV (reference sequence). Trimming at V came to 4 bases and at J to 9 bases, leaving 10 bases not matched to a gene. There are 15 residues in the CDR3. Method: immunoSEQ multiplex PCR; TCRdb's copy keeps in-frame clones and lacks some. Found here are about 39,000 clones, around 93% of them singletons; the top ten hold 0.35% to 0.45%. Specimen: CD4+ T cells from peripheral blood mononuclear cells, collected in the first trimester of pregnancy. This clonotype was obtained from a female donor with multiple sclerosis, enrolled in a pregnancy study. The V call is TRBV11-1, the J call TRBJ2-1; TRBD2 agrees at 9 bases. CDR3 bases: TGTGCCAGCAGCTACGGGACTAGCATTTATAGTGAGCAGTTCTTC. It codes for CASSYGTSIYSEQFF. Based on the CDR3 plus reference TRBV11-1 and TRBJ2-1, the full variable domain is EAEVAQSPRYKITEKSQAVAFWCDPISGHATLYWYRQILGQGPELLVQFQDESVVDDSQLPKDRFSAERLKGVDSTLKIQPAELGDSAMYLCASSYGTSIYSEQFFGPGTRLTVL.